Sequencing of this TCR beta chain was carried out in a study of blood T cell repertoires in COVID-19. For the study at large: COVID-19 samples from acute and convalescent phases originated in the United States, Italy and Spain. Sources were T cells, B-cell-depleted T cells, or PBMCs; the material itself was cDNA or gDNA.

The Seattle site enrolled patients during active infection and followed them longitudinally. Germline CDR1 reads MNHEY; CDR2 reads SVGAGI. This CDR3 comprises 14 residues. V lost 7 bases to trimming and J lost 0 bases, with 10 bases between them. In the original analysis: Reference gene primer amplification gave nucleated cell count estimates. Sequenced by immunoSEQ multiplex PCR; TCRdb stores in-frame clones only, minus some. V and J calls plus clone size are reproduced from that table; the DNA served to infer D and trimming. Of approximately 350,000 clones in the sample, approximately 86% were seen once.

This TCR came from a woman in her sixties or seventies with COVID-19, enrolled during active disease. The rearrangement uses TRBV6-5 and TRBJ1-5; D gene unclear. Sample: peripheral blood. Here the CDR3 DNA reads TGTGCCAGCACCGCGGTCTCTAGCAATCAGCCCCAGCATTTT. Translated, it gives CASTAVSSNQPQHF.